Following are 21 T cell receptor beta chains from one sample sequenced in a study of OX40 agonist ivuxolimab in advanced cancers. The table came from immunoSEQ multiplex PCR; TCRdb's copy has only in-frame clones and leaves some out. The sample carries about 98,000 clones, roughly nine tenths recorded once. Sequencing was performed on CD4+ or CD8+ T cells sorted from blood, taken in a trial of the OX40 agonist ivuxolimab. These receptors were taken from an adult with an advanced solid tumor such as melanoma, head and neck, liver or kidney cancer.

CDR3 loop: CASSDLQGSGANVLTF. CDR3 nucleotide sequence: TGTGCCAGCAGTGACTTACAGGGATCTGGGGCCAACGTCCTGACTTTC. The chain carries TRBV6-4 and TRBJ2-6; D might be TRBD1 (6 bases). This CDR3 has 16 amino acids. The germline gives CDR1 MRHNA, CDR2 SNTAGT. V gave up 1 base and J gave up 1 base, with 8 bases separating them.

The chain uses TRBV4-3 and TRBJ1-1; 7 bases are a match to TRBD1. V was pared by 6 bases and J by 0 bases, with 1 base of the junction left unmatched. This CDR3 has 13 residues. Germline V gene sequence: CDR1 LGHNA, CDR2 YSLEER. The CDR3 bases are TGCGCCAGCAGGGACAGGTTGAACACTGAAGCTTTCTTT. Amino acid sequence: CASRDRLNTEAFF.

The chain links TRBV28 to TRBJ2-1; D is ambiguous. The CDR3 totals 15 residues. The germline V gene has CDR1 MDHEN and CDR2 SYDVKM. The ends were cut back, 6 bases at V and 0 bases at J, with 12 bases in the middle. The CDR3 nucleotides read TGTGCCAGCAGAATTAACCCCAGCTCCTACAATGAGCAGTTCTTC. This translates into CASRINPSSYNEQFF.

The chain's CDR3 is CASSAGTAISGNTIYF. The DNA for the CDR3 is TGCGCCAGCAGTGCCGGGACAGCCATCTCTGGAAACACCATATATTTT. The chain couples TRBV10-1 to TRBJ1-3; 7 bases fit TRBD1. This CDR3 has 16 amino acids. The trim removed 4 bases at V and 0 bases at J, leaving 6 bases unmatched. CDR1 WNHNN and CDR2 SYGVQD come from the germline V gene (reference sequence).

This clone has only a few counts. The rearrangement uses TRBV5-6 and TRBJ1-5; D ambiguous. The V end was cut by 0 bases, the J end by 5 bases, with 3 bases between. This CDR3 is 12 amino acids long. CDR1 and CDR2 (germline): SGHDT, YYEEEE. The CDR3 DNA is TGTGCCAGCAGCTTGGTGGATCAGCCCCAGCATTTT. This sequence encodes CASSLVDQPQHF. Using reference TRBV5-6 and TRBJ1-5 for the parts outside the CDR3, the full variable domain is DAGVTQSPTHLIKTRGQQVTLRCSPKSGHDTVSWYQQALGQGPQFIFQYYEEEERQRGNFPDRFSGHQFPNYSSELNVNALLLGDSALYLCASSLVDQPQHFGDGTRLSIL.

The V and J genes are TRBV7-9 and TRBJ2-2; TRBD2 matches 14 bases. There are 18 residues in the CDR3. V lost 5 bases to trimming and J lost 6 bases; unmatched junction nucleotides: 11. Germline-derived CDR1 and CDR2 are SEHNR and FQNEAQ (reference sequence). The CDR3 region is CASSLLGLAGGVAGELFF. As DNA, the CDR3 is TGTGCCAGCAGCCTCCTAGGACTAGCGGGAGGCGTGGCCGGGGAGCTGTTTTTT.

On this clone: The same CDR3 can be traced to other DNA sequences in this sample. This CDR3 reads CASSLTGGLQETQYF. CDR3 in DNA: TGCGCCAGCAGCCTCACAGGGGGATTACAAGAGACCCAGTACTTC. The chain combines TRBV5-1 with TRBJ2-5; 8 bases are shared with TRBD1. From germline, CDR1 is SGHRS and CDR2 YFSETQ. Losses at the gene ends were 4 bases for V and 2 bases for J; bases not matched to a gene: 7. CDR3 length equals 15 residues.

The chain couples TRBV5-4 to TRBJ2-3; 15 nucleotides agree with TRBD2. The length of the CDR3 is 16 residues. J lost 4 bases, V lost 3 bases, and 3 bases had no gene match. The germline V gene has CDR1 SGHNT and CDR2 YYREEE (reference sequence). In nucleotides, the CDR3 is TGTGCCAGCAGCTCCGGACTAGCGGGAGGGGCAGATACGCAGTATTTT. Encoded protein: CASSSGLAGGADTQYF. The full variable domain, with the rest looked up from reference TRBV5-4 and TRBJ2-3, is ETGVTQSPTHLIKTRGQQVTLRCSSQSGHNTVSWYQQALGQGPQFIFQYYREEENGRGNFPPRFSGLQFPNYSSELNVNALELDDSALYLCASSSGLAGGADTQYFGPGTRLTVL.

J is TRBJ2-5 and V is TRBV5-1, with unresolved D. Germline V gene sequence: CDR1 SGHRS, CDR2 YFSETQ. Trimming removed 0 bases from V and 0 bases from J, with 9 bases in between. CDR3 size: 15 residues. The CDR3 here is CASSLGSLNQETQYF. CDR3 DNA sequence: TGCGCCAGCAGCTTGGGCTCACTCAACCAAGAGACCCAGTACTTC. Using reference TRBV5-1 and TRBJ2-5 for the parts outside the CDR3, the full variable domain is KAGVTQTPRYLIKTRGQQVTLSCSPISGHRSVSWYQQTPGQGLQFLFEYFSETQRNKGNFPGRFSGRQFSNSRSEMNVSTLELGDSALYLCASSLGSLNQETQYFGPGTRLLVL.

The chain uses TRBV6-5 and TRBJ2-7; 9 bases agree with TRBD2. The CDR3 extends over 16 amino acids. Looked up from germline, CDR1 is MNHEY and CDR2 is SVGAGI. The V and J ends lost 2 bases and 3 bases, in that order; junction bases with no gene match: 8. The CDR3, as DNA: TGTGCCAGCAGTTACGGGGGAGCGGGAGGATACTACGAGCAGTACTTC. This codes for CASSYGGAGGYYEQYF.

V and J are TRBV25-1 and TRBJ1-1, with D hard to call. Germline V gene sequence: CDR1 MGHDK, CDR2 SYGVNS. The CDR3 runs to 11 residues. V lost 7 bases and J 2 bases, leaving 5 bases between the germline ends. This CDR3 is CASTINTEAFF. CDR3 sequence (DNA): TGTGCCAGCACGATTAACACTGAAGCTTTCTTT.

As regards this clone: The identical CDR3 is also encoded by other nucleotide sequences in the sample. This chain joins TRBV9 and TRBJ2-5; D could derive from TRBD1 or TRBD2 (6 bases each). Germline CDR1 reads SGDLS; CDR2 reads YYNGEE. V was shortened by 0 bases and J by 5 bases, with 11 bases between the two germline ends. This CDR3 region has 14 residues. The CDR3 loop is CASSVGRGGETQYF. CDR3 nucleotide sequence: TGTGCCAGCAGCGTAGGGAGAGGGGGGGAGACCCAGTACTTC.

The chain recombines TRBV7-6 with TRBJ2-5; TRBD1 matches 8 bases. J was trimmed by 1 base and V by 3 bases; bases with no gene match: 4. Germline CDR1 reads SGHVS; CDR2 reads FNYEAQ. The CDR3 consists of 15 residues. Here the CDR3 DNA reads TGTGCCAGCAGCTTCGGACAGGGTACCCAAGAGACCCAGTACTTC. It specifies CASSFGQGTQETQYF.

This chain joins TRBV14 and TRBJ1-4, with 8 bases identical to TRBD1. The CDR3 sequence is 14 residues long. Trimming took 2 bases from V and 6 from J; bases not matched to a gene: 2. Per the germline V gene, CDR1 is SGHDN and CDR2 is FVKESK. CDR3 nucleotide sequence: TGTGCCAGCAGCCAAACAGGGGGGGATGAAAAACTGTTTTTT. Translated, it gives CASSQTGGDEKLFF.

The sample holds many counts of this clone. The V call is TRBV7-9, the J call TRBJ1-2; D is possibly TRBD1 (6 bases). The CDR3 spans 12 residues. Germline-derived CDR1 and CDR2 are SEHNR and FQNEAQ (reference sequence). V was trimmed by 4 bases and J by 5 bases, leaving 8 bases between them. CDR3 region: CASSSTGYGYTF. Written as DNA, the CDR3 is TGTGCCAGCAGCTCTACAGGGTATGGCTACACCTTC.

This clone was found a few times. CDR3: CASSPGTGDEQFF. The CDR3 DNA sequence: TGTGCCAGCAGCCCAGGGACAGGGGATGAGCAGTTCTTC. The gene calls are TRBV7-2 and TRBJ2-1; 10 bases line up with TRBD1. V was pared by 5 bases and J by 8 bases, with 3 bases of the junction left unmatched. CDR3 length equals 13 residues. Looked up from germline, CDR1 is SGHTA and CDR2 is FQGNSA.

The chain carries TRBV30 and TRBJ2-7; TRBD1 matches 10 bases. J was trimmed by 5 bases and V by 3 bases; bases with no gene match: 7. CDR1 is GTSNPN, CDR2 SVGIG, per germline (reference sequence). The CDR3 extends over 14 amino acids. In DNA form, the CDR3 reads TGTGCCTGGAGCTCGGGACAGGGGATCGACGAGCAGTACTTC. Protein: CAWSSGQGIDEQYF.

This rearrangement joins TRBV5-1 to TRBJ1-2; D perhaps matches TRBD1 (5 bases). CDR1 is SGHRS and CDR2 is YFSETQ in the germline V gene. The CDR3 contains 13 residues. Trimming stripped 3 bases from V and 9 bases from J, with 15 bases between. The CDR3 DNA reads TGCGCCAGCAGCTCGGCCTCCAGGGAGAGCTACACCTTC. Translating it yields CASSSASRESYTF.

This CDR3 reads CASSLDPSQETQYF. As DNA, the CDR3 is TGCGCCAGCAGCTTAGATCCTAGCCAAGAGACCCAGTACTTC. The chain carries TRBV5-1 and TRBJ2-5, with no clear D. Trimming cost V 2 bases and J 1 base, with 9 bases left between them. Per germline, CDR1 SGHRS and CDR2 YFSETQ. The CDR3 is 14 residues long.

In nucleotides, the CDR3 is TGCGCCAGCAGCTTGGGGCCCCAGGAAAACACTGAAGCTTTCTTT. Protein product: CASSLGPQENTEAFF. The chain links TRBV5-1 to TRBJ1-1; D remains unclear. Per germline, CDR1 SGHRS and CDR2 YFSETQ. The CDR3 loop spans 15 amino acids. V lost 0 bases, J lost 2 bases, and 11 bases lay in between.

V usage is TRBV6-4 and J usage is TRBJ2-1; D not resolved. The germline V gene has CDR1 MRHNA and CDR2 SNTAGT. The V end was cut by 6 bases, the J end by 9 bases, with 15 bases between. The CDR3 loop spans 13 amino acids. The CDR3 bases are TGTGCCAGCAGCAGCCTGGAGAAGAGTGAGCAGTTCTTC. This translates into CASSSLEKSEQFF.